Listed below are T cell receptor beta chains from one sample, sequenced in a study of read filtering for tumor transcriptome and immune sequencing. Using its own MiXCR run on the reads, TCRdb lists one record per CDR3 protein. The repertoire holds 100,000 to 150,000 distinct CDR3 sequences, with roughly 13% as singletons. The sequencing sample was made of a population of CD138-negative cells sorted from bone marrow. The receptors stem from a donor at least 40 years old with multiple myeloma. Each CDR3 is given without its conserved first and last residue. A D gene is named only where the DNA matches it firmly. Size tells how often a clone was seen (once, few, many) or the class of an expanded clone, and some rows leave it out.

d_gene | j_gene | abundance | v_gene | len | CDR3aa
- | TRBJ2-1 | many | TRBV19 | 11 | ASSEGTYNEQF
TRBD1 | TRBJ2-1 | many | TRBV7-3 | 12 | ASSSTGTVNEQF
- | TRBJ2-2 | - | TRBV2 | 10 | ASRPLTGELF
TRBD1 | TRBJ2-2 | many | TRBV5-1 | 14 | ASSLLDRANTGELF
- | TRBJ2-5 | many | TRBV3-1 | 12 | ASSQDWGQETQY
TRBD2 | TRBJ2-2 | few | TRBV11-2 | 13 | ASSFERGVTGELF
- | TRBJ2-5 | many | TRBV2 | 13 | AGKEGLNLRETQY
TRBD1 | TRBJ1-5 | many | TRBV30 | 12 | AWSVGQGIQPQH
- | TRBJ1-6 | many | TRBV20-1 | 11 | SARRGANSPLH
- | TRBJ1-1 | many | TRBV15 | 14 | ATSRGSQGKNTEAF
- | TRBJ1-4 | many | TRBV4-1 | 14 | ASSRGQFSPEEKLF
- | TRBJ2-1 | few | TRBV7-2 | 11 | ASSLSGDNEQF
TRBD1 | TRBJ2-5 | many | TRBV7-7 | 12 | ASSLTGKQETQY
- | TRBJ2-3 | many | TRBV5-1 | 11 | ASSSSGIDTQY
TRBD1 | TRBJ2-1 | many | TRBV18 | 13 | ASSQGQGTYNEQF
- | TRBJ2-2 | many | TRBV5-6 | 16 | ASSLADYPTINTGELF
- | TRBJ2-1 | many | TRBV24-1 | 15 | ATSDSSSEFRQAGQF
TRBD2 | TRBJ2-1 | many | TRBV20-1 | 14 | SAIPGLAGTYNEQF
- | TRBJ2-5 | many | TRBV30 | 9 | ASGGSETQY
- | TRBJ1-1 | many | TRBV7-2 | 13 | ATTLMGTAYTEAF
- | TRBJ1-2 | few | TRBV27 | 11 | ASSSRSTGGYT
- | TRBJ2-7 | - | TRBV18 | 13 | ASSPPGLDYYEQY
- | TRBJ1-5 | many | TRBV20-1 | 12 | SARDRQYGQPQH
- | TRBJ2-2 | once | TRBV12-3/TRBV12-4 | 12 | ASSLTPGNGELF
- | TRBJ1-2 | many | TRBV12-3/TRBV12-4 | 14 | ASSSPTGTVGYGYT
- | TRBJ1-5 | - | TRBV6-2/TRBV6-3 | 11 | ASRTGTSQPQH
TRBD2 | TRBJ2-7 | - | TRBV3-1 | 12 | AGSPSGSKHEQY
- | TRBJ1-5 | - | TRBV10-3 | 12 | AISESRVEQPQH